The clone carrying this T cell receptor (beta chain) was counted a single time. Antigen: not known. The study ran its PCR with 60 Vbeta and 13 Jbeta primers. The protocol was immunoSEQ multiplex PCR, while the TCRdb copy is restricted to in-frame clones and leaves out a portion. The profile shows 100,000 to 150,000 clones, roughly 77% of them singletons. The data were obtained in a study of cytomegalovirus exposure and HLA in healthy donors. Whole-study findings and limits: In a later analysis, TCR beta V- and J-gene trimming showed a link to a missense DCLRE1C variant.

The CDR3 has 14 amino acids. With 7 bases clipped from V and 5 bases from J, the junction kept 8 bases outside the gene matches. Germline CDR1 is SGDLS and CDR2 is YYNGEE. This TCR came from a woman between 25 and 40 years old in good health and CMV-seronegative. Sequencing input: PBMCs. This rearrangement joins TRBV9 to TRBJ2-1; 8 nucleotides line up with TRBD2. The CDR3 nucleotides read TGTGCCAGCTCCGGGACTAGAGTTAACAATGAGCAGTTCTTC. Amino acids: CASSGTRVNNEQFF.